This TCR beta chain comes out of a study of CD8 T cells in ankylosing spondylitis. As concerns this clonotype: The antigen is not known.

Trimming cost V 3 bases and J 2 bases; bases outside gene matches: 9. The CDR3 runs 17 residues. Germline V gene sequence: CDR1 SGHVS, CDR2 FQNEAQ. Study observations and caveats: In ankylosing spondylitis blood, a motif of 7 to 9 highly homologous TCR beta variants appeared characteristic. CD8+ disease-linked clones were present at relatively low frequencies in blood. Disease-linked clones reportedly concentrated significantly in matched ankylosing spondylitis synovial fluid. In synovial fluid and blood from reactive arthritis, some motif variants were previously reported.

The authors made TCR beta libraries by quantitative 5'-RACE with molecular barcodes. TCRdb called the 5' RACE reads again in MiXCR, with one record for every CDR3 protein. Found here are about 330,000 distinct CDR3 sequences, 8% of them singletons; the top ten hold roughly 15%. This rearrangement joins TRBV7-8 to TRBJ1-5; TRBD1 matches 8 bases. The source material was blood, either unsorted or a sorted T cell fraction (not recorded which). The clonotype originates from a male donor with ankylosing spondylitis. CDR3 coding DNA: TGTGCCAGCAGCTTGGACAGGGAACGCATGGGCAATCAGCCCCAGCATTTT. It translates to CASSLDRERMGNQPQHF.